This TCR beta chain was sequenced during a study of beta chain features in type 1 diabetes. To note about this clone: Its specificity is unknown.

Study-level points and caveats: In all four CD4+ subsets, TCRB CDR3 length was significantly, moderately reduced in type 1 diabetes. The study found fewer insertions and more deletions at VDJ junctions in type 1 diabetes patients.

One heparinised draw of blood, averaging about 116 mL, came from each donor. Isolation of CD4+ naive, central memory, regulatory and stem cell-like memory cells was achieved by sorting via CD45RO/CCR7/CD25/CD127/CD95/CD27. Germline assignment: CDR1 KGHSH and CDR2 LQKENI. V was trimmed by 3 bases and J by 4 bases, leaving 5 bases between them. The CDR3 spans 12 residues. Expressed TCRB transcripts were sequenced after all isolated RNA was converted to cDNA. Libraries were prepared by immunoSEQ multiplex PCR; TCRdb keeps only in-frame clonotypes and omits some of them. The sample lists roughly 51,000 clones; about 47% were seen once.

The V call is TRBV18, the J call TRBJ2-3, with D unclear. Sample: Tregs from blood. The TCR was taken from a woman aged 40 to 50 with type 1 diabetes. CDR3 sequence (DNA): TGTGCCAGCTCACCCACAGCAGATACGCAGTATTTT. Its protein is CASSPTADTQYF.